These 31 T cell receptor beta chains came from one sample sequenced in a study of OX40 agonist ivuxolimab in advanced cancers. Repertoires were generated with immunoSEQ multiplex PCR, while TCRdb's copy carries only in-frame clones and drops some. The sample consists of about 47,000 clones, around 84% of them appearing once. The sample consisted of CD4+ or CD8+ T cells sorted from blood, taken in a trial of the OX40 agonist ivuxolimab. Every receptor here comes from an adult with an advanced solid tumor such as melanoma, head and neck, liver or kidney cancer.

This CDR3 is CASSHRQQGKDYGYTF. DNA for the CDR3: TGCGCCAGCAGCCATCGACAACAGGGGAAGGACTATGGCTACACCTTC. V usage is TRBV4-1 and J usage is TRBJ1-2; 7 bases match TRBD1. Germline V CDR1 and CDR2: MGHRA, YSYEKL. CDR3 length: 16 residues. V lost 3 bases to trimming and J lost 3 bases; unmatched junction nucleotides: 10.

This clone has a handful of counts. V usage is TRBV7-2 and J usage is TRBJ1-2; the D is unclear. Germline V gene lookup returns CDR1 SGHTA and CDR2 FQGNSA. V was trimmed by 0 bases and J by 7 bases, leaving 9 bases between them. The CDR3 covers 13 residues. The CDR3: CASSLADGGGYTF. The CDR3 coding sequence is TGTGCCAGCAGCTTAGCAGATGGCGGTGGCTACACCTTC.

This clone was seen just once. The genes are TRBV7-9 and TRBJ1-3, with unresolved D. This CDR3 contains 15 residues. CDR1 SEHNR and CDR2 FQNEAQ come from the germline V gene (reference sequence). The V end lost 10 bases, the J end lost 0 bases, and 16 bases lay between the germline ends. The DNA for the CDR3 is TGTGCCACCCGAGGCACTCTTAGCTCTGGAAACACCATATATTTT. Translated: CATRGTLSSGNTIYF.

V gene TRBV9 combines with J gene TRBJ2-1; D could derive from TRBD1 or TRBD2 (7 bases each). The germline CDR1 and CDR2 sequences are SGDLS and YYNGEE. Trimming shortened V by 4 bases and J by 2 bases, and 16 bases separated the two germline ends. This CDR3 has 16 amino acids. In DNA, the CDR3 is TGTGCCAGCAGCCTAGGGGGCGGGAGAACCTACAATGAGCAGTTCTTC. Its translation is CASSLGGGRTYNEQFF.

The chain uses TRBV25-1 and TRBJ1-1; the D gene is possibly TRBD1 (5 bases). This CDR3 is built from 13 residues. The V and J ends lost 8 bases and 4 bases respectively, with 14 bases between them. Germline V gene lookup returns CDR1 MGHDK and CDR2 SYGVNS. For the CDR3, the DNA is TGTGCCAGCGGCTACGGGACCATCACTGAAGCTTTCTTT. Translating gives CASGYGTITEAFF.

This chain connects TRBV10-1 to TRBJ2-1; D perhaps matches TRBD2 (5 bases). V was trimmed by 8 bases and J by 0 bases, leaving 5 bases between them. The CDR3 is made up of 12 amino acids. Germline V gene lookup returns CDR1 WNHNN and CDR2 SYGVQD (reference sequence). The CDR3 region is CASGSSYNEQFF. DNA for the CDR3: TGCGCCAGCGGGAGCTCCTACAATGAGCAGTTCTTC.

This clone appeared a few times. The chain employs TRBV6-1 and TRBJ1-4; D is possibly TRBD1 (6 bases). This CDR3 spans 13 amino acids. V gave up 11 bases and J gave up 5 bases, with 15 bases separating them. From germline, CDR1 is MNHNS and CDR2 SASEGT. CDR3 protein: CAVENRENEKLFF. CDR3 bases: TGTGCCGTCGAGAACAGGGAAAATGAAAAACTGTTTTTT.

This clone was seen a single time. The genes are TRBV2 and TRBJ2-1; D is undetermined. Trimming took 10 bases from V and 0 from J, leaving 13 bases between them. This CDR3 comprises 14 residues. Germline CDR1 and CDR2: SNHLY and FYNNEI. The CDR3 loop is CATIYKSSYNEQFF. In nucleotides, the CDR3 is TGTGCCACTATATACAAGAGCTCCTACAATGAGCAGTTCTTC.

The gene calls are TRBV7-9 and TRBJ1-5; D is possibly TRBD1 (6 bases). The CDR3 extends over 15 amino acids. The V and J ends lost 2 bases and 11 bases respectively, with 19 bases between them. Germline assignment: CDR1 SEHNR and CDR2 FQNEAQ (reference sequence). The CDR3 is CASSLLGAPGESQHF. In DNA form, the CDR3 reads TGTGCCAGCAGCTTACTGGGGGCTCCTGGGGAGTCCCAGCATTTT. Supplemented by reference TRBV7-9 and TRBJ1-5, the full variable domain reads DTGVSQNPRHKITKRGQNVTFRCDPISEHNRLYWYRQTLGQGPEFLTYFQNEAQLEKSRLLSDRFSAERPKGSFSTLEIQRTEQGDSAMYLCASSLLGAPGESQHFGDGTRLSIL.

The chain has TRBV6-5 and TRBJ2-1, with 9 nucleotides matching TRBD2. With 2 bases clipped from V and 8 bases from J, the junction kept 7 bases outside the gene matches. The length of the CDR3 is 15 residues. Germline CDR1 is MNHEY and CDR2 is SVGAGI. The DNA of the CDR3 is TGTGCCAGCAGTTACGGCGGGAGGGGAATCGATGAGCAGTTCTTC. Protein sequence: CASSYGGRGIDEQFF.

This chain connects TRBV6-5 to TRBJ1-2, with a possible D match to TRBD1 (5 bases). This CDR3 region has 15 residues. The germline gives CDR1 MNHEY, CDR2 SVGAGI. The ends were cut back, 4 bases at V and 8 bases at J, with 20 bases in the middle. The CDR3 nucleotides read TGTGCCAGCAGTTCCATCGAGACAGCCCACGGGGGCTACACCTTC. Translation gives CASSSIETAHGGYTF.

This chain links TRBV27 with TRBJ2-3, with 8 bases identical to TRBD2. V was clipped by 3 bases and J by 6 bases; unmatched bases: 14. CDR1 is MNHEY and CDR2 is SMNVEV in the germline V gene (reference sequence). The CDR3 is made up of 17 amino acids. Here the CDR3 reads CASSFTPRGADEDTQYF. CDR3 in DNA: TGTGCCAGCAGTTTCACCCCGCGGGGGGCTGATGAGGATACGCAGTATTTT.

The chain is built from TRBV18 and TRBJ2-3; D uncertain. Trimming pared 0 bases from V and 1 base from J, leaving 11 bases between. The CDR3 length is 16 residues. Germline CDR1 and CDR2: KGHSH and LQKENI. CDR3 nucleotide sequence: TGTGCCAGCTCACCACCAGGGTTATCCCGCACAGATACGCAGTATTTT. Its protein product is CASSPPGLSRTDTQYF. Drawing the rest from reference TRBV18 and TRBJ2-3, the complete variable domain is NAGVMQNPRHLVRRRGQEARLRCSPMKGHSHVYWYRQLPEEGLKFMVYLQKENIIDESGMPKERFSAEFPKEGPSILRIQQVVRGDSAAYFCASSPPGLSRTDTQYFGPGTRLTVL.

The genes are TRBV10-1 and TRBJ1-4; no clear D. The V end lost 3 bases, the J end lost 5 bases, and 4 bases lay between the germline ends. The CDR3 totals 12 residues. The germline CDR1 and CDR2 sequences are WNHNN and SYGVQD (reference sequence). The CDR3 sequence is CASSDSNEKLFF. The CDR3, as DNA: TGCGCCAGCAGTGATTCGAATGAAAAACTGTTTTTT.

J is TRBJ1-6 and V is TRBV2; 8 nucleotides line up with TRBD1. Germline values: CDR1 SNHLY, CDR2 FYNNEI. After removal of 9 bases from V and 10 bases from J, the junction contained 14 bases not matched to a gene. The CDR3 contains 15 residues. CDR3 protein: CASRIGQGYRSPLHF. The CDR3 DNA reads TGTGCCAGTCGGATCGGACAGGGATACAGATCACCCCTCCACTTT.

The CDR3 coding sequence is TGTGCCAGCAGTCCGCGACTAGAGGGCGAAGAAGAGACCCAGTACTTC. It encodes CASSPRLEGEEETQYF. The chain carries TRBV28 and TRBJ2-5; D possibly corresponds to TRBD2 (6 bases). V shed 5 bases and J shed 3 bases, with 19 bases lying between them. CDR1 and CDR2 from the germline V gene are MDHEN and SYDVKM. This CDR3 is built from 16 residues.

V and J are TRBV16 and TRBJ2-7, with D tentatively TRBD1 or TRBD2 (5 bases each). The CDR3 is 15 residues long. CDR1 is KGHSY, CDR2 FQNENV, per germline. Trimming shortened V by 0 bases and J by 0 bases, and 9 bases separated the two germline ends. CDR3 amino acids: CASSQSWDGSYEQYF. In nucleotides, the CDR3 is TGTGCCAGCAGCCAATCATGGGACGGCTCCTACGAGCAGTACTTC.

J is TRBJ1-3 and V is TRBV6-6, with D uncertain. Germline values: CDR1 MNHNY, CDR2 SVGAGI (reference sequence). The V end lost 2 bases, the J end lost 2 bases, and 7 bases lay between the germline ends. CDR3 length equals 14 residues. CDR3 bases: TGTGCCAGCAGTTACAGGGAGCCTGGAAACACCATATATTTT. It translates to CASSYREPGNTIYF.

The V and J genes are TRBV5-3 and TRBJ1-5, with D possibly TRBD1 on 5 matching bases. TRBV5-3 is noted as an ORF with a role that remains uncertain. The CDR3 spans 17 residues. V dropped 4 bases and J dropped 6 bases, with 23 bases sitting between them. The CDR3 bases are TGTGCCAGAAGCACGCGGGATCGGGGCCGTCTGGCTCAGCCCCAGCATTTT. As protein: CARSTRDRGRLAQPQHF.

The chain joins TRBV6-5 to TRBJ1-3; 7 nucleotides agree with TRBD1. Germline V gene sequence: CDR1 MNHEY, CDR2 SVGAGI. This CDR3 region has 13 residues. V shed 11 bases and J 7 bases; nucleotides not matched to a gene: 11. The CDR3 region has the DNA TGTGCCGTCAAGGACAGGCCTCTCAACACCATATATTTT. Translated: CAVKDRPLNTIYF.

With regard to this clone: The junction differs from germline at one of its ends, possibly a read error. This chain links TRBV28 with TRBJ1-5; tentative D call: TRBD1 (6 bases). Germline V gives CDR1 MDHEN, CDR2 SYDVKM. The CDR3 loop spans 15 amino acids. This CDR3 is CASSSYGQPLSASRF. The CDR3 DNA reads as TGTGCCAGCAGCTCATATGGACAGCCCCTCTCCGCGTCCCGTTTT. The full variable domain, with the rest looked up from reference TRBV28 and TRBJ1-5, is DVKVTQSSRYLVKRTGEKVFLECVQDMDHENMFWYRQDPGLGLRLIYFSYDVKMKEKGDIPEGYSVSREKKERFSLILESASTNQTSMYLCASSSYGQPLSASRFGDGTRLSIL.

This clone has only one observation. The J gene is TRBJ2-7, the V gene TRBV21-1; the tabulated D call, TRBD2, remains unverified against the DNA. TRBV21-1 is listed as a pseudogene. CDR3 length: 17 amino acids. The DNA for the CDR3 is TGTGCCAGCAGCAAAGCGCGGGGGCAGCGGCGAACCTACGAGCAGTACTTC. It yields the protein CASSKARGQRRTYEQYF.

The chain couples TRBV4-3 to TRBJ2-1, with D possibly matching TRBD2 (6 bases). Germline V gene lookup returns CDR1 LGHNA and CDR2 YSLEER. The CDR3 is 15 amino acids. V dropped 0 bases and J dropped 7 bases, with 13 bases sitting between them. DNA of the CDR3: TGCGCCAGCAGCCAAGATAGGACTATGAAGAATGAGCAGTTCTTC. Encoded protein: CASSQDRTMKNEQFF.

This clone was seen just once. The rearrangement uses TRBV6-4 and TRBJ2-2; possible D gene TRBD2, 6 bases. The CDR3 contains 13 residues. The V and J ends lost 4 bases and 7 bases respectively, with 10 bases between them. CDR1 MRHNA and CDR2 SNTAGT come from the germline V gene. Here the CDR3 reads CASSGDLYGELFF. In DNA, the CDR3 is TGTGCCAGCAGTGGGGACTTATACGGGGAGCTGTTTTTT.

This clone was found a few times. The J gene is TRBJ2-7, the V gene TRBV7-2; 8 bases match TRBD1. This CDR3 comprises 15 residues. V shed 4 bases, J shed 4 bases, and the junction held 9 bases outside the gene matches. CDR1 and CDR2 from the germline V gene are SGHTA and FQGNSA. The CDR3 is CASSSQGAGVYEQYF. CDR3 DNA sequence: TGTGCCAGCAGCTCCCAGGGGGCTGGTGTGTACGAGCAGTACTTC.

The CDR3 DNA sequence: TGTGCCAGCAGTGTAGAACGGGGCAATCAGCCCCAGCATTTT. Translating gives CASSVERGNQPQHF. The chain recombines TRBV2 with TRBJ1-5; D gene unclear. V shed 4 bases and J shed 2 bases, with 9 bases lying between them. The CDR3 contains 14 residues. In germline, CDR1 is SNHLY, CDR2 FYNNEI.

The chain has TRBV2 and TRBJ2-3; 16 bases line up with TRBD2. Looked up from germline, CDR1 is SNHLY and CDR2 is FYNNEI. The CDR3 totals 21 residues. V shed 2 bases, J shed 2 bases, and the junction held 13 bases outside the gene matches. CDR3 DNA sequence: TGTGCCAGCAGTGAACCCTATTTTCCGGGACTAGCGGGGGGGTACACAGATACGCAGTATTTT. Protein sequence: CASSEPYFPGLAGGYTDTQYF.

J is TRBJ1-1 and V is TRBV19; D may be TRBD1 (6 bases). Germline V lookup: CDR1 LNHDA, CDR2 SQIVND (reference sequence). Trimming shortened V by 5 bases and J by 1 base, and 11 bases separated the two germline ends. The CDR3 totals 14 residues. The CDR3 DNA reads TGTGCCAGTAGTCTGCGGACAGCGAACACTGAAGCTTTCTTT. It yields the protein CASSLRTANTEAFF. Supplemented by reference TRBV19 and TRBJ1-1, the full variable domain reads DGGITQSPKYLFRKEGQNVTLSCEQNLNHDAMYWYRQDPGQGLRLIYYSQIVNDFQKGDIAEGYSVSREKKESFPLTVTSAQKNPTAFYLCASSLRTANTEAFFGQGTRLTVV.

In this sample, this clone turned up a few times. This chain connects TRBV28 to TRBJ1-3; no definite D call. Germline CDR1 reads MDHEN; CDR2 reads SYDVKM. V lost 2 bases and J 0 bases, leaving 8 bases between the germline ends. The CDR3 has 15 residues. The CDR3 spells CASSLDGGSGNTIYF. In nucleotides, the CDR3 is TGTGCCAGCAGTTTAGATGGAGGCTCTGGAAACACCATATATTTT.

The chain uses TRBV18 and TRBJ2-5, with D perhaps assigned TRBD1 or TRBD2 (5 bases each). Germline V CDR1 and CDR2: KGHSH, LQKENI. The V gene lost 6 bases and the J gene lost 3 bases, with 14 bases spanning the gap. This CDR3 spans 14 amino acids. In nucleotides, the CDR3 is TGTGCCAGCTCGCCGGGGCTACCTAAAGAGACCCAGTACTTC. Translated: CASSPGLPKETQYF.

This chain links TRBV19 with TRBJ1-5; the D is unclear. This CDR3 has 13 amino acids. Germline V gene data show CDR1 as LNHDA and CDR2 as SQIVND (reference sequence). V was trimmed by 10 bases and J by 9 bases, leaving 19 bases between them. This chain's CDR3 is CAIPVGVAWPQHF. The DNA for the CDR3 is TGTGCCATCCCTGTGGGCGTCGCGTGGCCCCAGCATTTT.